The clone carrying this T cell receptor (beta chain) appeared a single time. Thawed PBMCs were FACS-sorted into unstimulated CD4+CD25+CD127- regulatory T cells, CD4+CD25- non-regulatory cells, CD4 and CD8 cells. Clones were sequenced by immunoSEQ multiplex PCR, and TCRdb holds only the in-frame ones, with some missing. The sample has approximately 4,000 clones, 80% to 90% seen once. The CDR3 spans 15 residues. Germline CDR1 and CDR2: MNHEY and SMNVEV (reference sequence). V shed 5 bases and J shed 4 bases, with 15 bases lying between them. The source of the sample is a study of Tregs in tolerant kidney transplant recipients.

The sample consisted of Tregs from blood, taken before the transplant. This rearrangement joins TRBV27 to TRBJ1-3; D is perhaps TRBD1 (5 bases). The receptor's source is a human donor who received a combined kidney and bone marrow transplant. The CDR3: CASSTRWGVGNTIYF. CDR3 DNA: TGTGCCAGCAGTACCCGATGGGGGGTCGGAAACACCATATATTTT.